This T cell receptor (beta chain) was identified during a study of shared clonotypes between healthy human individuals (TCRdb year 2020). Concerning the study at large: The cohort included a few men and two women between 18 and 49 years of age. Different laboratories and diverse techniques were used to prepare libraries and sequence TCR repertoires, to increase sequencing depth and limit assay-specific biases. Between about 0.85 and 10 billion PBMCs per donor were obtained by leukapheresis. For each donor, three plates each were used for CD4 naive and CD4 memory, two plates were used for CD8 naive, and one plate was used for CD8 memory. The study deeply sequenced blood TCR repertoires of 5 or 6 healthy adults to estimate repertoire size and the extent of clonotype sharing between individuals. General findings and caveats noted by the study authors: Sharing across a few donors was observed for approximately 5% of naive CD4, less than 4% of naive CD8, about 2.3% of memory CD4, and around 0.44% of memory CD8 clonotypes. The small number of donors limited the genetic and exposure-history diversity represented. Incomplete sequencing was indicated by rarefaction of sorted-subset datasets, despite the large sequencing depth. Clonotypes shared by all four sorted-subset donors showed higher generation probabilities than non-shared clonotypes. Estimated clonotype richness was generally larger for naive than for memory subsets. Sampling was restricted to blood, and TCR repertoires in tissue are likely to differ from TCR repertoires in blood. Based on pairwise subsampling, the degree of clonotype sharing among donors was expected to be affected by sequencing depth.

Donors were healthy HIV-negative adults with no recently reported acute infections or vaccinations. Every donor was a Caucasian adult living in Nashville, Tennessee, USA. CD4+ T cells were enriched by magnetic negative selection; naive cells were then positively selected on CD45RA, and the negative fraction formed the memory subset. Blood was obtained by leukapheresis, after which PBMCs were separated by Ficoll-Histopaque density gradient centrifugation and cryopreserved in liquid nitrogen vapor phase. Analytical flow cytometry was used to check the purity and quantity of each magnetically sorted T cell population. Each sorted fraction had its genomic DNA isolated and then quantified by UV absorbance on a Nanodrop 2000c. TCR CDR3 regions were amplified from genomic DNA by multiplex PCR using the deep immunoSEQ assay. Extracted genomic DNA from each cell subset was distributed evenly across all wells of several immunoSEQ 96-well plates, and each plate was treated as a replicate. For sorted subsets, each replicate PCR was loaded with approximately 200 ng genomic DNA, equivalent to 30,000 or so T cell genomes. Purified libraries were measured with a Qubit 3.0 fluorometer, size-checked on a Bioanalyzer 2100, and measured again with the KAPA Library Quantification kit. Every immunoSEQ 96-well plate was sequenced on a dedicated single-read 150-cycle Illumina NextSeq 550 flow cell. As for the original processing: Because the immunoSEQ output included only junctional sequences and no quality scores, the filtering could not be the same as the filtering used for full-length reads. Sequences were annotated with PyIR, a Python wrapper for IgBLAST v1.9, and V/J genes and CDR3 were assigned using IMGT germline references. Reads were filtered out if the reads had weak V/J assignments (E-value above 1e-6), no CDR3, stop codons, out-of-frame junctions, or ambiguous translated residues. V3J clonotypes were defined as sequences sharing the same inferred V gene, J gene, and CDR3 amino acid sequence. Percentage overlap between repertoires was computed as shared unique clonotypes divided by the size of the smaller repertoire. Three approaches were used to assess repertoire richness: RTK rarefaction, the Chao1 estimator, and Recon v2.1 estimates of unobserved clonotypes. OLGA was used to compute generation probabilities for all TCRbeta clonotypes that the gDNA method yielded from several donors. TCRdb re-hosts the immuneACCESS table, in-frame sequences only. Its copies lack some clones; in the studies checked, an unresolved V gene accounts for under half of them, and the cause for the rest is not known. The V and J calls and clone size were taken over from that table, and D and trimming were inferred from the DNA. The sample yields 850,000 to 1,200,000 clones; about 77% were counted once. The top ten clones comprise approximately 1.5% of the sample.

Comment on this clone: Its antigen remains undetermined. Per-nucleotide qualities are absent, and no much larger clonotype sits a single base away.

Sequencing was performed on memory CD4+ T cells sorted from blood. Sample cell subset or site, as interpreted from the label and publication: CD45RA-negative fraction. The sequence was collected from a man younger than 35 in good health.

The nucleotide sequence is given as TGTGCCTGGAGTGGGTTGAGGGACACCATATATTTT. The encoded protein is CAWSGLRDTIYF. This sequence uses TRBV30 and TRBJ1-3; the D gene lacks a confident call. V is clipped by 1 base and J by 8 bases, and the sequence between their germline boundaries is 9 bases long. The CDR3 numbers 12 residues from cysteine through phenylalanine. The DNA shown is the 36-base CDR3, in frame from base 1. CDR1 and CDR2, per the germline V gene (reference sequence), are GTSNPN and SVGIG.